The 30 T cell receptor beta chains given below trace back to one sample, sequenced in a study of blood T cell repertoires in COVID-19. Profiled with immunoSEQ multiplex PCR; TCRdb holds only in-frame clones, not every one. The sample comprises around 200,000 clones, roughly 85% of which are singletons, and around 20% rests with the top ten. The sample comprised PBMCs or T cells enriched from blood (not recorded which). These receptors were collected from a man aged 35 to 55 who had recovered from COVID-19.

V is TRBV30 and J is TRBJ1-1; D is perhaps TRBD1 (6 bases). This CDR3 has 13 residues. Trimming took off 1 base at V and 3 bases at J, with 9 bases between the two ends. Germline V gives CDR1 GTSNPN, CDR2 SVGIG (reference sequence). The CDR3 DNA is TGTGCCTGGAGTGGGACAGTGTACACTGAAGCTTTCTTT. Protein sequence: CAWSGTVYTEAFF. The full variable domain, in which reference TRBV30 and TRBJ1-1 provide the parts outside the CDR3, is SQTIHQWPATLVQPVGSPLSLECTVEGTSNPNLYWYRQAAGRGLQLLFYSVGIGQISSEVPQNLSASRPQDRQFILSSKKLLLSDSGFYLCAWSGTVYTEAFFGQGTRLTVV.

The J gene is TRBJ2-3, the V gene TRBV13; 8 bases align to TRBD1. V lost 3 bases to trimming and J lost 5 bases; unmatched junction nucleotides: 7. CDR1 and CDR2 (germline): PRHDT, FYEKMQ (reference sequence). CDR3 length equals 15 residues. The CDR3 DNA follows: TGTGCCAGCAGCTTGAGACAGGGGCAAGGAGATACGCAGTATTTT. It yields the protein CASSLRQGQGDTQYF.

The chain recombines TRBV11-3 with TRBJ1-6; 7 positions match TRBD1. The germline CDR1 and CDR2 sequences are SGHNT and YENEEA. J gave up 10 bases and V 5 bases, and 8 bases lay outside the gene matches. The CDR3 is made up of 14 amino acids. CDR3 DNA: TGTGCCAGCAGCCCGGACAGGCCGGGGTCACCCCTCCACTTT. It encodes CASSPDRPGSPLHF.

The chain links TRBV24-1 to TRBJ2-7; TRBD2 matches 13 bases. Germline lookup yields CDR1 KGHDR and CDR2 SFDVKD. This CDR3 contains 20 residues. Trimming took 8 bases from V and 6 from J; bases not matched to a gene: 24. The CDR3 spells CATTGTSGTGKEGAKCEQYF. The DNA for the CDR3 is TGTGCCACCACAGGGACTAGCGGGACGGGGAAGGAAGGGGCTAAGTGCGAGCAGTACTTC.

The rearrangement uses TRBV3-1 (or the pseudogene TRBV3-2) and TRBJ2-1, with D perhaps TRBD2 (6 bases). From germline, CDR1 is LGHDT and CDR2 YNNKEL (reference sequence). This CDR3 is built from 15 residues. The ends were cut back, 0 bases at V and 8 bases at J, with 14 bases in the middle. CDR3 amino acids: CASSQDGKGRHEQFF. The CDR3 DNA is TGTGCCAGCAGCCAAGACGGAAAGGGGAGGCATGAGCAGTTCTTC.

CDR3 loop: CASSSGAGAGNTIYF. Written as DNA, the CDR3 is TGTGCCAGCAGTAGTGGGGCAGGGGCTGGAAACACCATATATTTT. This rearrangement joins TRBV7-2 to TRBJ1-3, with D possibly matching TRBD1 (6 bases). With 6 bases removed from V and 2 bases from J, the gap between germline ends came to 14 bases. The CDR3 consists of 15 residues. Per the germline V gene, CDR1 is SGHTA and CDR2 is FQGNSA.

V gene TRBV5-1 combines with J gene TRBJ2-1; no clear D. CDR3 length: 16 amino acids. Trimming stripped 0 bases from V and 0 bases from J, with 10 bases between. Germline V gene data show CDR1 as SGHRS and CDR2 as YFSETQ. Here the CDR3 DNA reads TGCGCCAGCAGCTTGGGCGGCGGTAGCTCCTACAATGAGCAGTTCTTC. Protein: CASSLGGGSSYNEQFF.

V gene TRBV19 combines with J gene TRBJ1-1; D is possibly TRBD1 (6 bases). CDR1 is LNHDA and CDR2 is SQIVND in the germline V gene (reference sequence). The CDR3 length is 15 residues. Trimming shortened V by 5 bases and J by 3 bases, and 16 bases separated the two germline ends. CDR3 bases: TGTGCCAGTAGTCCATTACAGGGAGATCACACTGAAGCTTTCTTT. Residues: CASSPLQGDHTEAFF.

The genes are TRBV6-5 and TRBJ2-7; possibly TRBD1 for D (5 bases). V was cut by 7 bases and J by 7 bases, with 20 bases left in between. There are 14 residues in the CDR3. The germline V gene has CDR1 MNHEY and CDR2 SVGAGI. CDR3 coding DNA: TGTGCCAGCACCAAAACCGAAGGGGCGCTGGAGCAGTACTTC. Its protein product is CASTKTEGALEQYF.

The CDR3 sequence: CASSFSGQTDYEQYF. CDR3 nucleotides: TGTGCCAGCAGTTTCTCGGGACAGACGGACTACGAGCAGTACTTC. The V call is TRBV28, the J call TRBJ2-7; 7 nucleotides align to TRBD1. Trimming cost V 3 bases and J 3 bases; bases outside gene matches: 8. Germline values: CDR1 MDHEN, CDR2 SYDVKM. The CDR3 length is 15 residues.

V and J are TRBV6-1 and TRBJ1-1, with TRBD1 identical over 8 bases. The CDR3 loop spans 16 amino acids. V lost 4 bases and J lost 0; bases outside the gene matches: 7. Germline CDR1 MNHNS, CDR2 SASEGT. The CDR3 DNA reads TGTGCCAGCAGTGCCGTACAGACAGGGGTGAACACTGAAGCTTTCTTT. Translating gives CASSAVQTGVNTEAFF.

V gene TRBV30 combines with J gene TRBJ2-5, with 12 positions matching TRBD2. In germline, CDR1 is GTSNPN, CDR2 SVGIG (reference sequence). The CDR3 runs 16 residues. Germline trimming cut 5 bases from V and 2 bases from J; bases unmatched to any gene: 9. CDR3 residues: CAWSFGLAGPQETQYF. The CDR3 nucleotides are TGTGCCTGGTCATTCGGACTAGCGGGACCTCAAGAGACCCAGTACTTC.

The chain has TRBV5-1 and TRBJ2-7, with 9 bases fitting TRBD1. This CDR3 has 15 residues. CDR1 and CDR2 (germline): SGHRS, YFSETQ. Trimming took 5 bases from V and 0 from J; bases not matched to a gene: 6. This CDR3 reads CASRLRQGDSYEQYF. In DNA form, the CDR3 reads TGCGCCAGCAGACTGAGACAGGGGGACTCCTACGAGCAGTACTTC. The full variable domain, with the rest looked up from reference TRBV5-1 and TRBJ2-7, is KAGVTQTPRYLIKTRGQQVTLSCSPISGHRSVSWYQQTPGQGLQFLFEYFSETQRNKGNFPGRFSGRQFSNSRSEMNVSTLELGDSALYLCASRLRQGDSYEQYFGPGTRLTVT.

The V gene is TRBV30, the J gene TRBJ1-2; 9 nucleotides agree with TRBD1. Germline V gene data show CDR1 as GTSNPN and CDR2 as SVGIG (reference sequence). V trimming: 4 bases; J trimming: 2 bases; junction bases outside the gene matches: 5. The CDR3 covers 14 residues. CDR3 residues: CAWNQGQGNYGYTF. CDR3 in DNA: TGTGCCTGGAACCAAGGACAGGGGAACTATGGCTACACCTTC.

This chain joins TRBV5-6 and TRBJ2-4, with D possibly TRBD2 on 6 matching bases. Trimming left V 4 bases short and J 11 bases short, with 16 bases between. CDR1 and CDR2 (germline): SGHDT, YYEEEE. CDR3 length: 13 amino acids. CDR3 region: CASSDQTRTVQYF. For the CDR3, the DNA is TGTGCCAGCAGCGACCAGACTAGGACGGTTCAGTACTTC.

CDR3 DNA: TGTGCCAGCAGCCAAGATCATACAGGGAATGAAAAACTGTTTTTT. It yields the protein CASSQDHTGNEKLFF. This chain joins TRBV4-2 and TRBJ1-4; tentatively, D is TRBD1 (6 bases). This CDR3 spans 15 amino acids. Germline CDR1 reads LGHNA; CDR2 reads YNFKEQ. V was cut by 0 bases and J by 5 bases, with 10 bases left in between.

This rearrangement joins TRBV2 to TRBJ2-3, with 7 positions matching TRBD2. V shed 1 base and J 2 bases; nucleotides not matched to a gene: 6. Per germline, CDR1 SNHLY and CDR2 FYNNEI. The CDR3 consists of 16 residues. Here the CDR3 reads CASSEGEGNPTDTQYF. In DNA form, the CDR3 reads TGTGCCAGCAGTGAAGGGGAGGGTAACCCCACAGATACGCAGTATTTT.

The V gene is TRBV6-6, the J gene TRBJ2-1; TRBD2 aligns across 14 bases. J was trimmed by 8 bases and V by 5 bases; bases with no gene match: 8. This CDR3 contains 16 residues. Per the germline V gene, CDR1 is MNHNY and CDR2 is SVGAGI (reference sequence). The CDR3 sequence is CASSLPGLAGVDEQFF. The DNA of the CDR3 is TGTGCCAGCAGTCTTCCGGGACTAGCGGGAGTGGATGAGCAGTTCTTC.

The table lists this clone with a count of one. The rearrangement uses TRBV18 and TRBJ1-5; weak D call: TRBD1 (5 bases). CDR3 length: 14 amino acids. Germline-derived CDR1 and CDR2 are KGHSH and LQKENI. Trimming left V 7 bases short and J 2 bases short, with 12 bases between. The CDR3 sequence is CASWAGLGNQPQHF. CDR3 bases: TGTGCCAGCTGGGCAGGGTTGGGCAATCAGCCCCAGCATTTT.

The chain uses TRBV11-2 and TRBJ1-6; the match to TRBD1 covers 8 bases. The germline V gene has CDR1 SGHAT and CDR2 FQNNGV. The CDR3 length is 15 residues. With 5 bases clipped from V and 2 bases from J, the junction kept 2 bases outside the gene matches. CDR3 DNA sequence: TGTGCCAGCAGCCGGACAGGGCCCTATAATTCACCCCTCCACTTT. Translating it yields CASSRTGPYNSPLHF.

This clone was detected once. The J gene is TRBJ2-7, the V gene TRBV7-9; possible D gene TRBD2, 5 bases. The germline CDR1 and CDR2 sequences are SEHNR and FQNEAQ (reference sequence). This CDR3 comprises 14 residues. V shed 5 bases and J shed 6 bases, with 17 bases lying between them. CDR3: CASSPVGGVGEQYF. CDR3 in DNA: TGTGCCAGCAGCCCCGTTGGAGGAGTTGGCGAGCAGTACTTC. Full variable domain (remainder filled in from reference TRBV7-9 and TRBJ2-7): DTGVSQNPRHKITKRGQNVTFRCDPISEHNRLYWYRQTLGQGPEFLTYFQNEAQLEKSRLLSDRFSAERPKGSFSTLEIQRTEQGDSAMYLCASSPVGGVGEQYFGPGTRLTVT.

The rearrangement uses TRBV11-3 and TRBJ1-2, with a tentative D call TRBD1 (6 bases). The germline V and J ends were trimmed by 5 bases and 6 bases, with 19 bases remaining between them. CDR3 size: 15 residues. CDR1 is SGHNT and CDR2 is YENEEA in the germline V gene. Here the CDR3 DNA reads TGTGCCAGCAGCACAGCCGGGACACAAGGCGATGGCTACACCTTC. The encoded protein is CASSTAGTQGDGYTF.

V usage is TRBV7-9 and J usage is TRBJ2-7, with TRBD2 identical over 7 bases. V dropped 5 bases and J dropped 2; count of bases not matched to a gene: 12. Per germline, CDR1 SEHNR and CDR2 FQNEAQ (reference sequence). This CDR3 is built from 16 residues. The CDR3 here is CASSNFLSGLTYEQYF. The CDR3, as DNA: TGTGCCAGCAGCAACTTCCTCTCGGGACTAACCTACGAGCAGTACTTC.

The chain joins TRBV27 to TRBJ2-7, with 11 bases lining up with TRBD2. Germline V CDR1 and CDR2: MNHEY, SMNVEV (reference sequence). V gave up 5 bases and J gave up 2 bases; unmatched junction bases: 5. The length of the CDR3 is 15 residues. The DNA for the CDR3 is TGTGCCAGCAGTCCGGGGACTAGCGGAACCTACGAGCAGTACTTC. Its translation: CASSPGTSGTYEQYF.

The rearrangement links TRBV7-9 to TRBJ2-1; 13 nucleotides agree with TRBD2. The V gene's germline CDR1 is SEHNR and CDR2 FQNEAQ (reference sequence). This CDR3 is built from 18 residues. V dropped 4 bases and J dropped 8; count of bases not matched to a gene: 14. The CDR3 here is CASSSPALLAGGPYEQFF. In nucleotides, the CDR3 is TGTGCCAGCAGCTCCCCAGCATTACTAGCGGGAGGGCCGTATGAGCAGTTCTTC. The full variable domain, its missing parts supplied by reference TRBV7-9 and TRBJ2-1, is DTGVSQNPRHKITKRGQNVTFRCDPISEHNRLYWYRQTLGQGPEFLTYFQNEAQLEKSRLLSDRFSAERPKGSFSTLEIQRTEQGDSAMYLCASSSPALLAGGPYEQFFGPGTRLTVL.

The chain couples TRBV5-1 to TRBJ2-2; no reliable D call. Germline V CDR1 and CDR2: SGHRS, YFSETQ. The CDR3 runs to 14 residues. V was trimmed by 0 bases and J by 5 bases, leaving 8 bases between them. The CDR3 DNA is TGCGCCAGCAGCTTGGAGATTAGTACCGGGGAGCTGTTTTTT. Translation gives CASSLEISTGELFF.

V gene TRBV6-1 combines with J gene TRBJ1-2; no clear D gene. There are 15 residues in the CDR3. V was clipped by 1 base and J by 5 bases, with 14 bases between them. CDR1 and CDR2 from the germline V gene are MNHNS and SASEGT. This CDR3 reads CASSEGARSSYGYTF. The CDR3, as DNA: TGTGCCAGCAGTGAAGGGGCCAGGTCGTCGTATGGCTACACCTTC.

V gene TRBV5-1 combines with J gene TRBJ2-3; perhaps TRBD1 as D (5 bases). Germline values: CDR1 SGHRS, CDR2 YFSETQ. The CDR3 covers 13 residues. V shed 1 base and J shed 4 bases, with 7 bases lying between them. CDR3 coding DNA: TGCGCCAGCAGCTTGACAGGAGCAGATACGCAGTATTTT. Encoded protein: CASSLTGADTQYF.

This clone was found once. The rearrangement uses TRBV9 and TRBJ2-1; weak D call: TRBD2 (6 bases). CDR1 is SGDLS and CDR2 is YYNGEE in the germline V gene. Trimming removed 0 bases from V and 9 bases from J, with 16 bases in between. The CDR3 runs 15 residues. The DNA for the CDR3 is TGTGCCAGCAGCGTAGGACTAGGAGTTGGTAGTGAGCAGTTCTTC. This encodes CASSVGLGVGSEQFF.

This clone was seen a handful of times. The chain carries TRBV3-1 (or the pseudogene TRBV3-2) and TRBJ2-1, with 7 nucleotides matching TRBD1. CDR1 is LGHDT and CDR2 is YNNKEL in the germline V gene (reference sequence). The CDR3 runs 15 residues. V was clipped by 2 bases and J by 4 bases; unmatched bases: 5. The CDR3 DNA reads TGTGCCAGCAGCCAAAAAGGGACAGTATACAATGAGCAGTTCTTC. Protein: CASSQKGTVYNEQFF.